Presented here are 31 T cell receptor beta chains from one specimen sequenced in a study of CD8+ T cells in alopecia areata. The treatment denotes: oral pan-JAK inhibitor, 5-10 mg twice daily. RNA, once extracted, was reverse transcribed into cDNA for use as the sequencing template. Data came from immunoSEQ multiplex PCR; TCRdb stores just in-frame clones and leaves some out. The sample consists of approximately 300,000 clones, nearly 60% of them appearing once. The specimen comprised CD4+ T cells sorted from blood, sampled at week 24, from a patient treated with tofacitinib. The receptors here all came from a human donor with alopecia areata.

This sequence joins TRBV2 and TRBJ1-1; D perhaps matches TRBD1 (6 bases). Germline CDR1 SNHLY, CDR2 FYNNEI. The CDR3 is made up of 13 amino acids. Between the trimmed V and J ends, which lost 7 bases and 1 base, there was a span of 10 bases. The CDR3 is CASTSTGNTEAFF. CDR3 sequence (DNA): TGTGCCAGCACTTCGACAGGGAACACTGAAGCTTTCTTT.

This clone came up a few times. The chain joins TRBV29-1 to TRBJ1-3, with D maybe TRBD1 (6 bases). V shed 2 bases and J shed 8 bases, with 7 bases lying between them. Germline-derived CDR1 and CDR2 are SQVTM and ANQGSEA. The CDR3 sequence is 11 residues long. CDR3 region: CSVESGDTIYF. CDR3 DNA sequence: TGCAGCGTTGAATCAGGGGACACCATATATTTT.

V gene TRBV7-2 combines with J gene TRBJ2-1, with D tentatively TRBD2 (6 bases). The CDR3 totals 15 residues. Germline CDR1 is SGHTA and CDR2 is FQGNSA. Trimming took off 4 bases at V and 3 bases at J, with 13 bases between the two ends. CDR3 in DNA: TGTGCCAGCAGCTGGAGGGGACGGAGCTACAATGAGCAGTTCTTC. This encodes CASSWRGRSYNEQFF.

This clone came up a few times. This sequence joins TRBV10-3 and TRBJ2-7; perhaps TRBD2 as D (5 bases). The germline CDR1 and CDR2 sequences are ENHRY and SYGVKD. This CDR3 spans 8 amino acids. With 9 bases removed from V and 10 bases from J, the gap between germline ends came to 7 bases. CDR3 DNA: TGTGCCATAGGAGGACAGTACTTC. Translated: CAIGGQYF.

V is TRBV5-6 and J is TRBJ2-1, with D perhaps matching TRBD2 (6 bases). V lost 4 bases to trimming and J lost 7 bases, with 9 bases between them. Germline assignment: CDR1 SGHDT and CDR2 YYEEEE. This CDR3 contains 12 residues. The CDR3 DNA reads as TGTGCCAGCAGCCCGACTAGGAATGAGCAGTTCTTC. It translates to CASSPTRNEQFF.

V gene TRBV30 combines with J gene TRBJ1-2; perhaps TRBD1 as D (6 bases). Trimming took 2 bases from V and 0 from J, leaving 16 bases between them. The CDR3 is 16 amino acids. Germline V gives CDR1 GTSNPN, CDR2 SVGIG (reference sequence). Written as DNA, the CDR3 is TGTGCCTGGAGTCAGAAACGGGACACCACTAACTATGGCTACACCTTC. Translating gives CAWSQKRDTTNYGYTF. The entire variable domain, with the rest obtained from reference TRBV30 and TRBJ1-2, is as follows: SQTIHQWPATLVQPVGSPLSLECTVEGTSNPNLYWYRQAAGRGLQLLFYSVGIGQISSEVPQNLSASRPQDRQFILSSKKLLLSDSGFYLCAWSQKRDTTNYGYTFGSGTRLTVV.

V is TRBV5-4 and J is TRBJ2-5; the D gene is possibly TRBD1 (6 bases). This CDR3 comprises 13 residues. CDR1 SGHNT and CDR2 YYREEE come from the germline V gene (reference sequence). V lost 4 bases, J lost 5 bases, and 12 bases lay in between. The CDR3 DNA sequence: TGTGCCAGCAGCAAACAGGGTGGTGAGACCCAGTACTTC. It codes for CASSKQGGETQYF.

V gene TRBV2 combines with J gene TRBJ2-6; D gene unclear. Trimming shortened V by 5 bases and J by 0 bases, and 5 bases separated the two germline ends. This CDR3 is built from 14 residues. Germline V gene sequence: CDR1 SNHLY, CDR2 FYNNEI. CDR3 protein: CASSWLSGANVLTF. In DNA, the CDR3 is TGTGCCAGCAGTTGGCTCTCTGGGGCCAACGTCCTGACTTTC.

CDR3 DNA sequence: TGTGCCAGCAGCTTAGTGGGGACAGGGGGCTACGAGCAGTACTTC. Translated, it gives CASSLVGTGGYEQYF. V gene TRBV7-8 combines with J gene TRBJ2-7; TRBD1 matches at 11 bases. Germline loops: CDR1 SGHVS, CDR2 FQNEAQ. Losses at the gene ends were 1 base for V and 3 bases for J; bases not matched to a gene: 2. There are 15 residues in the CDR3.

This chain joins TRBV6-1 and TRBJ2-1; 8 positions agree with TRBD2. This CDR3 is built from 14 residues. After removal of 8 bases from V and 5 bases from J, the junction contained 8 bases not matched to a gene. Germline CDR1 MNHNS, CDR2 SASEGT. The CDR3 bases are TGTGCCAGCGACCCGGGGGGGCCCGACAATGAGCAGTTCTTC. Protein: CASDPGGPDNEQFF.

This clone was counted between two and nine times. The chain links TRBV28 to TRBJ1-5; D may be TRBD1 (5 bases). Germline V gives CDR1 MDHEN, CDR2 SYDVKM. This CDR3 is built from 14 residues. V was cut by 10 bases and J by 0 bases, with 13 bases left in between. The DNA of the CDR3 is TGTGCCACCCAGGGCGCAGGTAGCAATCAGCCCCAGCATTTT. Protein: CATQGAGSNQPQHF.

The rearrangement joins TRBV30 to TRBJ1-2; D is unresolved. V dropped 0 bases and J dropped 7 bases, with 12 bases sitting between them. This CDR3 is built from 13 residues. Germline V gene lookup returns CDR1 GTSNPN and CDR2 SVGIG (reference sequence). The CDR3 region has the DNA TGTGCCTGGAGTGTACAAGTGGGAGGTGGCTACACCTTC. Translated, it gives CAWSVQVGGGYTF.

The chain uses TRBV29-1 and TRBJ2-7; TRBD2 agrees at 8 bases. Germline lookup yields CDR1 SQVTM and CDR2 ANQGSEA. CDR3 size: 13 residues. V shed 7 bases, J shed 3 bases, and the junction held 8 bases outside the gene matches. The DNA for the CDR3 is TGCAGCGGCGGGGCTACTAGCGGCTACGAGCAGTACTTC. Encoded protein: CSGGATSGYEQYF.

The CDR3 DNA is TGTGCCTGGAGTCGACGCTCCGGGACAGGGCGGGGAGCAGATACGCAGTATTTT. Translated: CAWSRRSGTGRGADTQYF. The chain joins TRBV30 to TRBJ2-3; 9 bases line up with TRBD1. V was clipped by 2 bases and J by 4 bases; unmatched bases: 16. CDR1 and CDR2 from the germline V gene are GTSNPN and SVGIG (reference sequence). The CDR3 runs to 18 residues.

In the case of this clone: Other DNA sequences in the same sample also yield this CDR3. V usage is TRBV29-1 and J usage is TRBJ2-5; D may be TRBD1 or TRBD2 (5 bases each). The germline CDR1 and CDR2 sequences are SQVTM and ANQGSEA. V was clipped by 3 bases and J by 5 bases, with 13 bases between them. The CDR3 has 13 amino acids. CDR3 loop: CSVDRGTSETQYF. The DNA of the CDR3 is TGCAGCGTTGACAGAGGGACCAGCGAGACCCAGTACTTC.

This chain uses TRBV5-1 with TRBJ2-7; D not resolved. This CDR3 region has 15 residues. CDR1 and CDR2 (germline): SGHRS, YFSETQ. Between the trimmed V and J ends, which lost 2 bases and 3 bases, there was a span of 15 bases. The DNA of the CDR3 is TGCGCCAGCAGCTTAGATCCGACACCCTACTACGAGCAGTACTTC. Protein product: CASSLDPTPYYEQYF.

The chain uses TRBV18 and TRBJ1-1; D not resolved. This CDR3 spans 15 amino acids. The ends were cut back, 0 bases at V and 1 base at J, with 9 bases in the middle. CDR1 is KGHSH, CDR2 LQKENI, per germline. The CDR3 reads CASSPPDGPNTEAFF. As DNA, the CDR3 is TGTGCCAGCTCACCACCCGACGGCCCGAACACTGAAGCTTTCTTT.

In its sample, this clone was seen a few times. The CDR3: CASSQEVSFLTTQYF. The CDR3, as DNA: TGCGCCAGCAGCCAAGAAGTCAGCTTTTTGACGACCCAGTACTTC. The V call is TRBV4-3, the J call TRBJ2-5; D gene uncertain. The CDR3 sequence is 15 residues long. Germline-derived CDR1 and CDR2 are LGHNA and YSLEER. Trimming took 0 bases from V and 7 from J, leaving 15 bases between them.

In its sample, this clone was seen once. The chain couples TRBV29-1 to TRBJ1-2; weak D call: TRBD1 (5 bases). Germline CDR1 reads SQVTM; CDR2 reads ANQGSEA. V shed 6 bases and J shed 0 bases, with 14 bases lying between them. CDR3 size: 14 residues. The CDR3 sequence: CSVGRDPTNYGYTF. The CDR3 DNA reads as TGCAGCGTCGGCCGGGACCCGACTAACTATGGCTACACCTTC.

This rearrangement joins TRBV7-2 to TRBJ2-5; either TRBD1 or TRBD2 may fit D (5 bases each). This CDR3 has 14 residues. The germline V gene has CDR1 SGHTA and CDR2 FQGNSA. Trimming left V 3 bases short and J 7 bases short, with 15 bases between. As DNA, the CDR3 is TGTGCCAGCAGCTTCCAGACGGGACCTGGGACCCAGTACTTC. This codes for CASSFQTGPGTQYF.

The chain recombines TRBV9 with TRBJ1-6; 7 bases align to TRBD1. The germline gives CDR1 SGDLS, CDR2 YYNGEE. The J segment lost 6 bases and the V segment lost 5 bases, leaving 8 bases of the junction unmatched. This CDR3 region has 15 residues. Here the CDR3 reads CASSTNRGSNSPLHF. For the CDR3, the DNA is TGTGCCAGCAGTACGAACAGGGGATCTAATTCACCCCTCCACTTT.

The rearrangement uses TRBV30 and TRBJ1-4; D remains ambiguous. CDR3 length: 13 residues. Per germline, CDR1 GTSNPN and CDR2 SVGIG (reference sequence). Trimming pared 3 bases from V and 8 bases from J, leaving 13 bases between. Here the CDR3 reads CAWSLRRVEKLFF. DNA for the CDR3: TGTGCCTGGAGCCTGAGAAGAGTGGAAAAACTGTTTTTT.

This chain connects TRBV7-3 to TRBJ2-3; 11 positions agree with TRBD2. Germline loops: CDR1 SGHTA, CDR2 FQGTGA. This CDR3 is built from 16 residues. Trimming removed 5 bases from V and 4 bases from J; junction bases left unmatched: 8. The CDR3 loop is CASSPRLAGRADTQYF. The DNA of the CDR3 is TGTGCCAGCAGCCCAAGACTAGCGGGGAGAGCAGATACGCAGTATTTT.

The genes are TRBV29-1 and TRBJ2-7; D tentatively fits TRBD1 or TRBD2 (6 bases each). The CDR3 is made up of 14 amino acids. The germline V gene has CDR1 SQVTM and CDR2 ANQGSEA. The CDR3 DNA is TGCAGTGCTCTAGCCGATCGAGGGGGGCTCGAGCAGTACTTC. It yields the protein CSALADRGGLEQYF.

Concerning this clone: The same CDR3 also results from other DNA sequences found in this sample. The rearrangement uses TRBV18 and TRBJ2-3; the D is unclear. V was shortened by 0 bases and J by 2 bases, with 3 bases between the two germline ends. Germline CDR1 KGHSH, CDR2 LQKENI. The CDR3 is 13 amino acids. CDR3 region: CASSPPSTDTQYF. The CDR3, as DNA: TGTGCCAGCTCACCACCGTCCACAGATACGCAGTATTTT.

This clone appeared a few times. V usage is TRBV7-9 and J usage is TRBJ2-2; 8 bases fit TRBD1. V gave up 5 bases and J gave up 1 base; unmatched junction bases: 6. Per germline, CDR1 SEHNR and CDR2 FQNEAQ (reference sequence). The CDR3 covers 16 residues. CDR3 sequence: CASSGRGPENTGELFF. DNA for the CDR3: TGTGCCAGCAGCGGCAGGGGGCCCGAGAACACCGGGGAGCTGTTTTTT.

CDR3 in DNA: TGTGCCTGGAGTGTTCTACAGGGGACCGGCTACACCTTC. Amino acids: CAWSVLQGTGYTF. This chain connects TRBV30 to TRBJ1-2, with 7 bases aligning to TRBD1. The germline gives CDR1 GTSNPN, CDR2 SVGIG (reference sequence). The CDR3 contains 13 residues. J gave up 8 bases and V 0 bases, and 6 bases lay outside the gene matches.

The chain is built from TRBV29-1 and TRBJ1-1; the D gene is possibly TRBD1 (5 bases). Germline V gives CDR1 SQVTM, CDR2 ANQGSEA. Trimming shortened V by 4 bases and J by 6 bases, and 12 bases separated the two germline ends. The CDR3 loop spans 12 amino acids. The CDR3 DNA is TGCAGCGTTGCTGGGCAGGGCCCTGAAGCTTTCTTT. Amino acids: CSVAGQGPEAFF.

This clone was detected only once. CDR3 sequence: CASSLASGTAKQFF. Written as DNA, the CDR3 is TGTGCCAGCAGCTTAGCATCCGGGACGGCAAAGCAGTTCTTC. The chain recombines TRBV13 with TRBJ2-1, with D perhaps TRBD1 or TRBD2 (5 bases each). Trimming shortened V by 1 base and J by 11 bases, and 15 bases separated the two germline ends. The CDR3 length is 14 residues. Germline CDR1 is PRHDT and CDR2 is FYEKMQ (reference sequence).

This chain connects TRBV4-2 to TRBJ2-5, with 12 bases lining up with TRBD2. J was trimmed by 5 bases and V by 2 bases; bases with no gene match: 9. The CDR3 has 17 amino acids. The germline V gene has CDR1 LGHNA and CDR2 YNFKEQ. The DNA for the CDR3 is TGTGCCAGCAGCCAACCGTCTAGCGGGGGGGCCCGTGAGACCCAGTACTTC. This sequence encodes CASSQPSSGGARETQYF.

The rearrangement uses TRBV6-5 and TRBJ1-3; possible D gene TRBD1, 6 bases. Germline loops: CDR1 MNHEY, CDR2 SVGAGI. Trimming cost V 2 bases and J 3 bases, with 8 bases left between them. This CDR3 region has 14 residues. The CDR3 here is CASSYGTLGNTIYF. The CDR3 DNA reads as TGTGCCAGCAGTTACGGGACACTTGGAAACACCATATATTTT.